This record concerns one T cell receptor beta chain sequence. Its antigen is not identified. The table came from immunoSEQ multiplex PCR; TCRdb's copy has only in-frame clones and leaves some out. This sample has about 4,900 clones; roughly a third occur once, and the top ten carry roughly 12%. Trimming took 0 bases from V and 11 from J, leaving 13 bases between them. Germline assignment: CDR1 GTSNPN and CDR2 SVGIG (reference sequence). The CDR3 runs to 12 residues. This sample is drawn from a study of sequential checkpoint blockade in melanoma. Study results and caveats: Mutational load did not correlate with tumor T-cell fraction or clonality.

The treatment was: randomized to nivolumab then ipilimumab (arm A) or the reverse (arm B). The sequences come from tumor tissue (inferred from file names), collected from a patient given nivolumab and ipilimumab in sequence. This TCR was sampled from a human donor with melanoma. The chain links TRBV30 to TRBJ1-1; a possible D gene is TRBD1 (5 bases). The CDR3 DNA reads as TGTGCCTGGAGTGTACCCAGGGAGAATGCTTTCTTT. This gives the protein CAWSVPRENAFF.